Listed here are 19 T cell receptor beta chains from one sample, sequenced in a study of cytomegalovirus exposure and HLA in healthy donors. With 60 Vbeta and 13 Jbeta primers, the PCR was carried out. Produced via immunoSEQ multiplex PCR; TCRdb's table is partial and in-frame only. This sample's table has approximately 110,000 clones. Source material: PBMCs. All receptors derive from a man in his forties in good health and CMV-seropositive.

The CDR3 spells CASTQGGITYEQYF. CDR3 coding DNA: TGTGCCAGCACCCAGGGCGGGATCACCTACGAGCAGTACTTC. The V and J genes are TRBV28 and TRBJ2-7, with D possibly matching TRBD2 (6 bases). Trimming shortened V by 7 bases and J by 2 bases, and 15 bases separated the two germline ends. The CDR3 totals 14 residues. The germline V gene has CDR1 MDHEN and CDR2 SYDVKM.

The chain couples TRBV7-8 to TRBJ1-1; TRBD1 matches 9 bases. V lost 7 bases and J lost 2; bases outside the gene matches: 5. From germline, CDR1 is SGHVS and CDR2 FQNEAQ. The CDR3 has 14 residues. The CDR3: CASKRQGGNTEAFF. The DNA for the CDR3 is TGTGCCAGCAAGAGACAGGGGGGCAACACTGAAGCTTTCTTT.

The chain employs TRBV15 and TRBJ2-2; the match to TRBD1 covers 10 bases. V shed 0 bases, J shed 5 bases, and the junction held 6 bases outside the gene matches. CDR3 length: 17 residues. Germline lookup yields CDR1 LNHNV and CDR2 YYDKDF (reference sequence). In DNA form, the CDR3 reads TGTGCCACCAGCAGAGATCGCCCGGGACAGGGGACCGGGGAGCTGTTTTTT. Protein: CATSRDRPGQGTGELFF.

The chain carries TRBV21-1 and TRBJ1-3; the table's D call TRBD1 went unverified against the DNA. TRBV21-1 is termed a pseudogene. The CDR3 spans 17 residues. CDR3 DNA: TGTGCCAGCAGCAAAGCGCGGGGACAGGGGACAGGAAACACCATATATTTT. As protein: CASSKARGQGTGNTIYF.

The chain combines TRBV6-5 with TRBJ2-1; 7 bases are shared with TRBD1. CDR1 is MNHEY and CDR2 is SVGAGI in the germline V gene. The junction had 5 bases not matched to a gene; V was cut back by 4 bases and J by 8 bases. This CDR3 has 13 residues. The CDR3 sequence is CASSSRGIDEQFF. CDR3 sequence (DNA): TGTGCCAGCAGTTCCAGGGGGATAGATGAGCAGTTCTTC.

This chain connects TRBV6-5 to TRBJ2-3, with 7 bases identical to TRBD1. The germline V gene has CDR1 MNHEY and CDR2 SVGAGI. With 8 bases clipped from V and 2 bases from J, the junction kept 7 bases outside the gene matches. The CDR3 has 14 amino acids. Here the CDR3 reads CASGGQAYTDTQYF. The CDR3 region has the DNA TGTGCCAGCGGAGGACAGGCCTACACAGATACGCAGTATTTT.

This chain joins TRBV2 and TRBJ2-1; D gene uncertain. V lost 8 bases and J lost 8, with 13 bases in between. CDR3 size: 12 residues. Germline V gene sequence: CDR1 SNHLY, CDR2 FYNNEI. The CDR3 DNA is TGTGCCAGCCGCCTCTATTTGGATGAGCAGTTCTTC. Translating it yields CASRLYLDEQFF.

The chain couples TRBV7-7 to TRBJ2-1; TRBD1 agrees at 11 bases. With V trimmed by 5 bases and J by 8 bases, 5 bases remained unmatched. The germline gives CDR1 SSHAT, CDR2 FNYEAQ (reference sequence). The CDR3 contains 14 residues. The CDR3 reads CASSRGQGADEQFF. The DNA for the CDR3 is TGTGCCAGCAGCCGTGGACAGGGGGCAGATGAGCAGTTCTTC.

This chain uses TRBV19 with TRBJ2-5, with TRBD1 matching over 7 bases. The J call may be incorrect, as the DNA end agrees better with TRBJ2-7. CDR1 and CDR2 from the germline V gene are LNHDA and SQIVND (reference sequence). This CDR3 contains 15 residues. CDR3 sequence: CASTPGQLSSYEQYF. The CDR3 DNA sequence: TGTGCCAGTACCCCGGGACAGCTCAGCTCCTACGAGCAGTACTTC.

The gene calls are TRBV7-3 and TRBJ2-2; D call uncertain. Germline V gives CDR1 SGHTA, CDR2 FQGTGA. The CDR3 is 16 amino acids. V lost 1 base to trimming and J lost 0 bases, with 9 bases between them. The CDR3 protein is CASSLNHSPNTGELFF. CDR3 bases: TGTGCCAGCAGCTTAAACCACTCCCCGAACACCGGGGAGCTGTTTTTT.

The chain is built from TRBV2 and TRBJ1-6; no clear D gene. There are 16 residues in the CDR3. V dropped 7 bases and J dropped 7 bases, with 20 bases sitting between them. Germline values: CDR1 SNHLY, CDR2 FYNNEI. The CDR3 region has the DNA TGTGCCAGCATTTTCCCCGATCCGGTGGTCAATTCACCCCTCCACTTT. This translates into CASIFPDPVVNSPLHF.

The V call is TRBV25-1, the J call TRBJ2-1, with a tentative D call TRBD2 (6 bases). In germline, CDR1 is MGHDK, CDR2 SYGVNS. Trimming took off 3 bases at V and 5 bases at J, with 11 bases between the two ends. This CDR3 contains 14 residues. The CDR3 spells CASSDSGGNNEQFF. CDR3 nucleotides: TGTGCCAGCAGTGATTCCGGGGGTAACAATGAGCAGTTCTTC. The entire variable domain, with the rest obtained from reference TRBV25-1 and TRBJ2-1, is as follows: EADIYQTPRYLVIGTGKKITLECSQTMGHDKMYWYQQDPGMELHLIHYSYGVNSTEKGDLSSESTVSRIRTEHFPLTLESARPSHTSQYLCASSDSGGNNEQFFGPGTRLTVL.

V is TRBV4-3 and J is TRBJ2-7; unclear D gene. The V end was cut by 0 bases, the J end by 2 bases, with 8 bases between. CDR1 is LGHNA and CDR2 is YSLEER in the germline V gene. The CDR3 totals 14 residues. CDR3 DNA sequence: TGCGCCAGCAGCCAAGAGGCCAGGACCTACGAGCAGTACTTC. This codes for CASSQEARTYEQYF.

The V gene is TRBV4-1, the J gene TRBJ1-4; no clear D. Trimming stripped 4 bases from V and 0 bases from J, with 12 bases between. Germline CDR1 and CDR2: MGHRA and YSYEKL. The CDR3 is made up of 16 amino acids. The CDR3 sequence: CASSLSPGATNEKLFF. The CDR3 bases are TGCGCCAGCAGCCTCTCCCCAGGTGCAACTAATGAAAAACTGTTTTTT.

The genes are TRBV7-3 and TRBJ2-1; TRBD1 might be the D (6 bases). The V end lost 0 bases, the J end lost 5 bases, and 14 bases lay between the germline ends. CDR1 SGHTA and CDR2 FQGTGA come from the germline V gene. The CDR3 covers 16 residues. CDR3 coding DNA: TGTGCCAGCAGCTTAACGGGGACATGGCCTGACAATGAGCAGTTCTTC. This codes for CASSLTGTWPDNEQFF. Full variable domain (outside the CDR3, taken from reference TRBV7-3 and TRBJ2-1): GAGVSQTPSNKVTEKGKYVELRCDPISGHTALYWYRQSLGQGPEFLIYFQGTGAADDSGLPNDRFFAVRPEGSVSTLKIQRTERGDSAVYLCASSLTGTWPDNEQFFGPGTRLTVL.

This rearrangement joins TRBV5-6 to TRBJ1-1; 7 nucleotides line up with TRBD1. Per germline, CDR1 SGHDT and CDR2 YYEEEE. Unmatched junction bases numbered 5, after V lost 0 bases and J lost 6 bases. CDR3 length: 14 amino acids. In DNA, the CDR3 is TGTGCCAGCAGCTTGGAGGGGGCGCGTCCTGAAGCTTTCTTT. This sequence encodes CASSLEGARPEAFF.

This chain links TRBV15 with TRBJ2-7, with D perhaps matching TRBD2 (5 bases). This CDR3 has 14 residues. Germline assignment: CDR1 LNHNV and CDR2 YYDKDF (reference sequence). With 3 bases removed from V and 2 bases from J, the gap between germline ends came to 11 bases. Here the CDR3 reads CATSSLGRTYEQYF. In DNA form, the CDR3 reads TGTGCCACCAGCAGCCTGGGGAGAACCTACGAGCAGTACTTC. Supplemented by reference TRBV15 and TRBJ2-7, the full variable domain reads DAMVIQNPRYQVTQFGKPVTLSCSQTLNHNVMYWYQQKSSQAPKLLFHYYDKDFNNEADTPDNFQSRRPNTSFCFLDIRSPGLGDTAMYLCATSSLGRTYEQYFGPGTRLTVT.

V usage is TRBV29-1 and J usage is TRBJ1-2; TRBD1 matches at 12 bases. The CDR3 has 17 residues. Germline V gene lookup returns CDR1 SQVTM and CDR2 ANQGSEA. After removal of 3 bases from V and 6 bases from J, the junction contained 14 bases not matched to a gene. The CDR3 reads CSVDEGYTGTGGNGYTF. The CDR3 DNA sequence: TGCAGCGTTGATGAGGGATATACCGGGACAGGGGGCAATGGCTACACCTTC.

This chain connects TRBV6-5 to TRBJ1-2; the D gene is possibly TRBD1 (5 bases). Trimming took 6 bases from V and 8 from J, leaving 16 bases between them. The V gene's germline CDR1 is MNHEY and CDR2 SVGAGI. This CDR3 region has 13 residues. The CDR3 here is CASSERRGNGYTF. As DNA, the CDR3 is TGTGCCAGCAGCGAGAGGAGGGGAAACGGCTACACCTTC.